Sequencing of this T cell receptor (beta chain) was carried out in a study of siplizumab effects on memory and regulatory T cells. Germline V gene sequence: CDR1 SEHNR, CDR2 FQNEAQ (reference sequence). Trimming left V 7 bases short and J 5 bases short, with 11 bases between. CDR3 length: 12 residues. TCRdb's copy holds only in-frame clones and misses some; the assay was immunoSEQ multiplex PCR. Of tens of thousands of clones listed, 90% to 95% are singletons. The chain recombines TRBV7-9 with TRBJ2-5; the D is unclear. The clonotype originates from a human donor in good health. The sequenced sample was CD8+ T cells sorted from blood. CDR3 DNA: TGTGCCAGCACCTCGACCCGGGAGACCCAGTACTTC. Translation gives CASTSTRETQYF.